This TCR beta chain originates from a study of OX40 agonist ivuxolimab in advanced cancers. In the case of this clone: Its antigen is unknown.

Some clones are missing from TCRdb's copy, which holds only in-frame ones; the method was immunoSEQ multiplex PCR. The top ten hold 2.5% to 3.5% of the sample, which has tens of thousands of clones, approximately 90% seen once. Findings of the study overall: The CD4+ and CD8+ T cells in the blood had expanded clonally by week 6 at 0.1 to 3.0 mg/kg. Normalized T-cell clonal expansion was also low in a subset of nonresponders.

The CDR3 is 14 amino acids. The V gene's germline CDR1 is SGHTS and CDR2 YDEGEE. Trimming shortened V by 2 bases and J by 4 bases, and 12 bases separated the two germline ends. The chain links TRBV5-8 to TRBJ1-2; possible D gene TRBD1, 6 bases. The clonotype comes from an adult with an advanced solid tumor such as melanoma, head and neck, liver or kidney cancer. This material consisted of CD4+ or CD8+ T cells sorted from blood, taken in a trial of the OX40 agonist ivuxolimab. CDR3 residues: CASSLAGASYGYTF. The CDR3 nucleotides are TGTGCCAGCAGCTTAGCAGGGGCCAGCTATGGCTACACCTTC.